This TCR beta chain was recovered during a study of blood T cell repertoires in COVID-19. Across the study: T cells, B-cell-depleted T cells, or PBMCs supplied cDNA or gDNA.

From germline, CDR1 is LGHDT and CDR2 YNNKEL (reference sequence). V was clipped by 1 base and J by 1 base; unmatched bases: 10. This CDR3 spans 19 amino acids. Libraries were prepared by immunoSEQ multiplex PCR; TCRdb keeps only in-frame clonotypes and omits some of them. The sample has about 200,000 clones, 82% seen once. The study recruited people aged roughly 18 to 100 years across about two dozen US areas. Participants' own reports of clinical history determined their cohort assignment. Recovery meant two consecutive negative NP/OP PCR tests, professional clearance, or resolved symptoms. This chain uses TRBV3-1 (or the pseudogene TRBV3-2) with TRBJ2-2; 9 bases match TRBD2. The sample comprised PBMCs or T cells enriched from blood (not recorded which). The TCR originated in a man in his forties who had recovered from COVID-19. This CDR3 is CASSQGLLAGIGNTGELFF. CDR3 sequence (DNA): TGTGCCAGCAGCCAAGGTCTCCTAGCGGGAATCGGGAACACCGGGGAGCTGTTTTTT.